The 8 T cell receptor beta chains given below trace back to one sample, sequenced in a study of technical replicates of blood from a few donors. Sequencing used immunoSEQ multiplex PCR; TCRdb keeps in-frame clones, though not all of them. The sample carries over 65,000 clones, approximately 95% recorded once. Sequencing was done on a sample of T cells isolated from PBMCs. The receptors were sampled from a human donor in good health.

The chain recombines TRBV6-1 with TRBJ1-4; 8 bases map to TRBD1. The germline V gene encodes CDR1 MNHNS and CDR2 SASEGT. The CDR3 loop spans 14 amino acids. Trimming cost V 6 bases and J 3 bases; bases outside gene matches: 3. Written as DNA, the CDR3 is TGTGCCAGCAGACCGGGACAGGCTAATGAAAAACTGTTTTTT. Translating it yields CASRPGQANEKLFF.

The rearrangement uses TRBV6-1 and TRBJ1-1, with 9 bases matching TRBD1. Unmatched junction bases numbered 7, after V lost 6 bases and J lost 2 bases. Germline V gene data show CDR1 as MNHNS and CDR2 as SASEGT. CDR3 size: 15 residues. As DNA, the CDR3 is TGTGCCAGCAGGGGGACAGGGTGGGAAAACACTGAAGCTTTCTTT. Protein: CASRGTGWENTEAFF.

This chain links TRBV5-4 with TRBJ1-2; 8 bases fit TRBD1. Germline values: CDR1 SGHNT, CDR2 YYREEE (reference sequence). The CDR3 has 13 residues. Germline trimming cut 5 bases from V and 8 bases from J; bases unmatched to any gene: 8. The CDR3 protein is CASSFQGAGGYTF. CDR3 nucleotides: TGTGCCAGCAGTTTCCAGGGGGCGGGCGGCTACACCTTC.

This chain's CDR3 is CASSGHSTGELFF. CDR3 nucleotide sequence: TGTGCCAGCAGCGGTCACAGTACCGGGGAGCTGTTTTTT. The chain couples TRBV9 to TRBJ2-2; D not resolved. CDR3 length: 13 amino acids. Germline CDR1 reads SGDLS; CDR2 reads YYNGEE. V lost 3 bases, J lost 5 bases, and 8 bases lay in between.

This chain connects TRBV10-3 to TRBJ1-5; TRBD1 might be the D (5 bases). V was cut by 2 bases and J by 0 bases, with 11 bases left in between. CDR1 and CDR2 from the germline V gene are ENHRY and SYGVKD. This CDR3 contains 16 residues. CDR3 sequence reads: CAISELGPDSNQPQHF. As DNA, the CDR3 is TGTGCCATCAGTGAGCTGGGGCCTGATAGCAATCAGCCCCAGCATTTT.

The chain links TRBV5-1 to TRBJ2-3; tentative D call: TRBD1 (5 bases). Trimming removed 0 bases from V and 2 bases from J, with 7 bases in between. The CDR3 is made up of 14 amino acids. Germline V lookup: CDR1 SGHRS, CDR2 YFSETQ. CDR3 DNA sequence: TGCGCCAGCAGCTTGGGGACACACACAGATACGCAGTATTTT. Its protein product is CASSLGTHTDTQYF.

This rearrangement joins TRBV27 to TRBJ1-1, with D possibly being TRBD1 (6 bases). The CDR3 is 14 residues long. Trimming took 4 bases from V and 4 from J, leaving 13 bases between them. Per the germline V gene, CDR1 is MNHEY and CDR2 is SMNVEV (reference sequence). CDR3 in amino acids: CASSWQGPVTEAFF. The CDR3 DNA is TGTGCCAGCAGTTGGCAGGGGCCTGTCACTGAAGCTTTCTTT.

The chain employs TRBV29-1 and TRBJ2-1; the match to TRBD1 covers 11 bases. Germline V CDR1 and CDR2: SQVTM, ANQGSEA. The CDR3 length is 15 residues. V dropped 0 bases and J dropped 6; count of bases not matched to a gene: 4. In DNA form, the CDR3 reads TGCAGCGTTGAAGATCTGGGACAGGGGGTCAATGAGCAGTTCTTC. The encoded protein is CSVEDLGQGVNEQFF.